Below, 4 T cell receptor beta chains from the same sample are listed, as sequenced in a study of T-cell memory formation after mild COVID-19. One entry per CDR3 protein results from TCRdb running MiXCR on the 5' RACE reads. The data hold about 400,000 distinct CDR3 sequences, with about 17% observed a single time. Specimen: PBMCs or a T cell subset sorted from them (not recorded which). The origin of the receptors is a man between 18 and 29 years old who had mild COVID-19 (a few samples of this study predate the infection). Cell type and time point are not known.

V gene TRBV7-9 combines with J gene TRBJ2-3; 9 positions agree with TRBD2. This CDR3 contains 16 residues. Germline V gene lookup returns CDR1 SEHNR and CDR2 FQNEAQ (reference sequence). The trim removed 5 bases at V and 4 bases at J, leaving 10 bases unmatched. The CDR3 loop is CASSPKSAGGADTQYF. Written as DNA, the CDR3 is TGTGCCAGCAGCCCCAAATCAGCGGGGGGAGCAGATACGCAGTATTTT. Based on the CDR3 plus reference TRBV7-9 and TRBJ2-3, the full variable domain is DTGVSQNPRHKITKRGQNVTFRCDPISEHNRLYWYRQTLGQGPEFLTYFQNEAQLEKSRLLSDRFSAERPKGSFSTLEIQRTEQGDSAMYLCASSPKSAGGADTQYFGPGTRLTVL.

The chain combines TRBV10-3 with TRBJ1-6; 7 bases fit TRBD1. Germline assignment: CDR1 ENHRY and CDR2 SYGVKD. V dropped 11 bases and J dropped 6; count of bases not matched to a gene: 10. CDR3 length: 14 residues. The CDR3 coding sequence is TGTGCCCTCTGCAAGGGACAGTCTAATTCACCCCTCCACTTT. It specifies CALCKGQSNSPLHF.

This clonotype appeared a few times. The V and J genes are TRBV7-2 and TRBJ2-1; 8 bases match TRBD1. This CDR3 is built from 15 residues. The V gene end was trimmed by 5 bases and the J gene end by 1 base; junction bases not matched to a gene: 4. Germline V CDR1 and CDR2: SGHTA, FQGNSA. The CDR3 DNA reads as TGTGCCAGCAGCCAAGACAGGGGTTCCTACAATGAGCAGTTCTTC. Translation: CASSQDRGSYNEQFF.

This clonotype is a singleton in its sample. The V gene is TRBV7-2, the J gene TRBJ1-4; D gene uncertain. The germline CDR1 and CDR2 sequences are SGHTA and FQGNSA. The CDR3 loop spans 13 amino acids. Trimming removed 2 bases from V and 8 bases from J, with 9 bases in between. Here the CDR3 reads CASSLFSGEKLFF. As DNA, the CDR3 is TGTGCCAGCAGCTTATTCTCGGGGGAAAAACTGTTTTTT.